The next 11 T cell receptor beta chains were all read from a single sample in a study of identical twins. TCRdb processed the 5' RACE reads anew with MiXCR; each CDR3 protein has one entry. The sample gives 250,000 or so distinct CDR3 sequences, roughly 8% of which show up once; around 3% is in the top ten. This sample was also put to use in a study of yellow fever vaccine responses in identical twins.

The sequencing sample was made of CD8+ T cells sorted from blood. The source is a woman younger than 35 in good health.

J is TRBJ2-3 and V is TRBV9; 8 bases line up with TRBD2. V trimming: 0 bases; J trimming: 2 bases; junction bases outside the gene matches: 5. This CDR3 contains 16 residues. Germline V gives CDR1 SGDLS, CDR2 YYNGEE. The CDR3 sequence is CASSVGASGFTDTQYF. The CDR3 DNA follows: TGTGCCAGCAGCGTAGGCGCTAGCGGGTTCACAGATACGCAGTATTTT.

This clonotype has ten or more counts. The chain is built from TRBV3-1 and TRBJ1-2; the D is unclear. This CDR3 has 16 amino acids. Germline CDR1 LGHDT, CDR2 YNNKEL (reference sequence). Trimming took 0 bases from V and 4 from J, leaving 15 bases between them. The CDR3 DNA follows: TGTGCCAGCAGCCAAGAGTCAGACTTCTATTTCTATGGCTACACCTTC. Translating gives CASSQESDFYFYGYTF.

In nucleotides, the CDR3 is TGTGCCAGCAGCCCAAGGCAGCGGGAGGATAAAGGCTACGAGCAGTACTTC. Translating gives CASSPRQREDKGYEQYF. The genes are TRBV7-8 and TRBJ2-7, with 9 bases aligning to TRBD2. The ends lost 5 bases at V and 3 bases at J; junction bases unmatched: 14. CDR1 and CDR2 from the germline V gene are SGHVS and FQNEAQ. The CDR3 runs to 17 residues.

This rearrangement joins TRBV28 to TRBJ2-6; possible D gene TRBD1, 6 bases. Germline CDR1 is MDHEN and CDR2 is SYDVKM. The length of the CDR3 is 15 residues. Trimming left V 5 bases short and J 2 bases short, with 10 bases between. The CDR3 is CASSGWTAGANVLTF. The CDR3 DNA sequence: TGTGCCAGCAGTGGGTGGACAGCTGGGGCCAACGTCCTGACTTTC.

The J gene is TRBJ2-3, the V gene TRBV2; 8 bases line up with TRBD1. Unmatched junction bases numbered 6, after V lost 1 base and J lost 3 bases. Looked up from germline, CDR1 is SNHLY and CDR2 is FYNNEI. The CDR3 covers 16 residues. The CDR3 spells CASSEGGQGATDTQYF. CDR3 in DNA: TGTGCCAGCAGTGAAGGCGGCCAGGGGGCTACAGATACGCAGTATTTT.

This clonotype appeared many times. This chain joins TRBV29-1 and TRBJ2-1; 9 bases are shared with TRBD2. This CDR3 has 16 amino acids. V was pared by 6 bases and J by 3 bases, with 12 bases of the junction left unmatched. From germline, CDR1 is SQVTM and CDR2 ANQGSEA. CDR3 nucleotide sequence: TGCAGCGTCGAACTCTACTTAGCGGGGGTCTACAATGAGCAGTTCTTC. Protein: CSVELYLAGVYNEQFF.

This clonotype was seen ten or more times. This chain's CDR3 is CASSFKELHEQYF. Here the CDR3 DNA reads TGCGCCAGCAGTTTTAAGGAACTCCACGAGCAGTACTTC. The gene calls are TRBV5-1 and TRBJ2-7, with no clear D. V lost 5 bases, J lost 5 bases, and 14 bases lay in between. The germline V gene encodes CDR1 SGHRS and CDR2 YFSETQ. This CDR3 is built from 13 residues.

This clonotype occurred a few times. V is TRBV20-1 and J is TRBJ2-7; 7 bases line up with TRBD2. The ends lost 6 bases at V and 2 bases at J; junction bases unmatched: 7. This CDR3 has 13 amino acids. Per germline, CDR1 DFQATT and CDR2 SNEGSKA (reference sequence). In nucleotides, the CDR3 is TGCAGTGCCATGCTGACTAGCACCTACGAGCAGTACTTC. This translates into CSAMLTSTYEQYF.

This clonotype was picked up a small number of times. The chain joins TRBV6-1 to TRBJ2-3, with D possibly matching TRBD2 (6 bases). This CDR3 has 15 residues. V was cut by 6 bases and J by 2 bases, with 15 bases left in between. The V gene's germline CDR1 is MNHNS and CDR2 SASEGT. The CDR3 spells CASSGTGLYTDTQYF. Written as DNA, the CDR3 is TGTGCCAGCAGCGGGACTGGACTCTACACAGATACGCAGTATTTT.

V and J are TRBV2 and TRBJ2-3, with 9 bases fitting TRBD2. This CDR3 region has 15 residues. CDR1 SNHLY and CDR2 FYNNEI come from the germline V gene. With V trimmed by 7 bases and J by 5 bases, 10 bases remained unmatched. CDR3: CASISGLAGKDTQYF. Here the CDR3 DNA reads TGTGCCAGCATATCAGGCCTAGCGGGGAAAGATACGCAGTATTTT.

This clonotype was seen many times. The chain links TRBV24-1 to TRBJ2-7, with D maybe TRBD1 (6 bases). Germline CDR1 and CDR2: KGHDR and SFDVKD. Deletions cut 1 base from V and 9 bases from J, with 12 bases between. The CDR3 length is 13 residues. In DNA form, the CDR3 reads TGTGCCACCAGTGATTTCCAGGGGTTGCCGCAGTACTTC. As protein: CATSDFQGLPQYF.